A selection of T cell receptor beta chains follows, all from one sample in a study of blood T cells in healthy people across ages. In TCRdb, the 5' RACE reads were re-called with MiXCR into one record per CDR3 protein. Of about 800,000 distinct CDR3 sequences listed, about 62% were seen once; the top ten hold roughly 22%. Sequencing was performed on blood. These receptors came from a man aged 30-40 years in good health. Each CDR3 is given with its conserved first and last residue. The D gene is left open where the match is weak. Clone size appears in some rows only: once, few, many, or a class for an expanded clone.

j_call: TRBJ2-7
v_call: TRBV4-3
clone_size: few
d_call: .
cdr3_nt: TGCGCCAGCAGCCAAGATAGGTCGACACGTGGGCCGCAGTACTTC
cdr3_aa: CASSQDRSTRGPQYF

j_call: TRBJ2-7
v_call: TRBV6-1
clone_size: .
d_call: TRBD1
cdr3_nt: TGTGCCAGCAGTGAACCTCGACAGGGCCCCGGCGAGCAGTACTTC
cdr3_aa: CASSEPRQGPGEQYF

j_call: TRBJ2-1
v_call: TRBV4-2
clone_size: .
d_call: TRBD2
cdr3_nt: TGTGCCAGCAGCAGGACTAGCGGGATTGCCTACAATGAGCAGTTCTTC
cdr3_aa: CASSRTSGIAYNEQFF

j_call: TRBJ2-2
v_call: TRBV15
clone_size: few
d_call: TRBD1
cdr3_nt: TGTGCCACCAGCAGAGCGATACAGTCGACAGGGGGGTTGAGTAGGGCCGGGGAGCTGTTTTTT
cdr3_aa: CATSRAIQSTGGLSRAGELFF

j_call: TRBJ1-2
v_call: TRBV9
clone_size: .
d_call: .
cdr3_nt: TGTGCCAGCAGCCCGGGTCCTTACACCTTC
cdr3_aa: CASSPGPYTF

j_call: TRBJ2-7
v_call: TRBV10-3
clone_size: .
d_call: TRBD1
cdr3_nt: TGTGCCGCGACAGGGGACCTTGCCTCCTACGAGCAGTACTTC
cdr3_aa: CAATGDLASYEQYF

j_call: TRBJ2-3
v_call: TRBV7-2
clone_size: .
d_call: TRBD2
cdr3_nt: TGTGCCAGCAGCCAACGCGGGGGGGCCTTTTTCGAAGCAGATACGCAGTATTTT
cdr3_aa: CASSQRGGAFFEADTQYF

j_call: TRBJ2-7
v_call: TRBV3-1
clone_size: .
d_call: TRBD1
cdr3_nt: TGTGCCAGCAGCCATGCCGGGACAGGGAACTACGAGCAGTACTTC
cdr3_aa: CASSHAGTGNYEQYF

j_call: TRBJ2-5
v_call: TRBV4-1
clone_size: .
d_call: TRBD2
cdr3_nt: TGCGCCAGCAGCCAATGGGGGCTAGCGGGGTTCGCGGAGACCCAGTACTTC
cdr3_aa: CASSQWGLAGFAETQYF

j_call: TRBJ2-1
v_call: TRBV6-2/TRBV6-3
clone_size: .
d_call: .
cdr3_nt: TGTGCCAGCAGTTACGCACAGTTCTACAATGAGCAGTTCTTC
cdr3_aa: CASSYAQFYNEQFF

j_call: TRBJ2-3
v_call: TRBV18
clone_size: .
d_call: TRBD1
cdr3_nt: TGTGCCAGCTCACAGGACAGGCTAAGAACAGATACGCAGTATTTT
cdr3_aa: CASSQDRLRTDTQYF

j_call: TRBJ2-7
v_call: TRBV7-2
clone_size: once
d_call: TRBD2
cdr3_nt: TGTGCCAGCAGCCCCCGGCGGGAGGGGTACGAGCAGTACTTC
cdr3_aa: CASSPRREGYEQYF

j_call: TRBJ1-4
v_call: TRBV21-1
clone_size: .
d_call: .
cdr3_nt: TGTGCCAGCAGCAAAGTAACGGGGGACCGCGATGAAAAACTGTTTTTT
cdr3_aa: CASSKVTGDRDEKLFF

j_call: TRBJ2-1
v_call: TRBV29-1
clone_size: .
d_call: TRBD1
cdr3_nt: TGCAGCGTCACCTGCCCCGGGACAGGGAAGTGGGAGCAGTTCTTC
cdr3_aa: CSVTCPGTGKWEQFF

j_call: TRBJ1-1
v_call: TRBV5-4
clone_size: .
d_call: TRBD1
cdr3_nt: TGTGCCAGCAGCTGGGGACAGGGTATAGAAGCTTTCTTT
cdr3_aa: CASSWGQGIEAFF

j_call: TRBJ2-7
v_call: TRBV20-1
clone_size: .
d_call: .
cdr3_nt: TGCAGTGCTAGAGTAGGAGGGGTGAGCTCCTACGAGCAGTACTTC
cdr3_aa: CSARVGGVSSYEQYF

j_call: TRBJ2-6
v_call: TRBV7-2
clone_size: .
d_call: .
cdr3_nt: TGTGCCAGCAGCCCAAGGGCGACGGTCCTCTCTGGGGCCAACGTCCTGACTTTC
cdr3_aa: CASSPRATVLSGANVLTF

j_call: TRBJ1-2
v_call: TRBV27
clone_size: .
d_call: .
cdr3_nt: TGTGCCAGCAGTTTTGGAGGATCCCCGCATCTATGGGGCTACACCTTC
cdr3_aa: CASSFGGSPHLWGYTF

j_call: TRBJ2-7
v_call: TRBV6-2/TRBV6-3
clone_size: .
d_call: .
cdr3_nt: TGTGCCAGCAGTTACTCGAACACCCCCTACGAGCAGTACTTC
cdr3_aa: CASSYSNTPYEQYF

j_call: TRBJ2-3
v_call: TRBV5-1
clone_size: .
d_call: .
cdr3_nt: TGCGCCAGCAGCTTGGAGTACGGGGTAGATACGCAGTATTTT
cdr3_aa: CASSLEYGVDTQYF

j_call: TRBJ2-1
v_call: TRBV5-1
clone_size: many
d_call: .
cdr3_nt: TGCGCCAGCAGCTCCTGGAGCGGATACAATGAGCAGTTCTTC
cdr3_aa: CASSSWSGYNEQFF

j_call: TRBJ2-7
v_call: TRBV27
clone_size: few
d_call: .
cdr3_nt: TGTGCCAGCAGTTTATCAGGTTTAGGACACTACGAGCAGTACTTC
cdr3_aa: CASSLSGLGHYEQYF

j_call: TRBJ1-1
v_call: TRBV6-2/TRBV6-3
clone_size: .
d_call: TRBD1
cdr3_nt: TGTGCCAGCATAAAACCCGCGACAGGGACGAAGGCTGAAGCTTTCTTT
cdr3_aa: CASIKPATGTKAEAFF

j_call: TRBJ2-5
v_call: TRBV9
clone_size: few
d_call: .
cdr3_nt: TGTGCCAGCAGCGCGTCGCCCCAAGAGACCCAGTACTTC
cdr3_aa: CASSASPQETQYF

j_call: TRBJ2-7
v_call: TRBV7-9
clone_size: .
d_call: .
cdr3_nt: TGTGCCAGCAGCTCCCCAGGGTCCCACGAGCAGTACTTC
cdr3_aa: CASSSPGSHEQYF

j_call: TRBJ2-3
v_call: TRBV14
clone_size: many
d_call: .
cdr3_nt: TGTGCCAGCAGCCAAGGGGCTCGTAGTCTCACGCAGTATTTT
cdr3_aa: CASSQGARSLTQYF

j_call: TRBJ2-7
v_call: TRBV28
clone_size: .
d_call: .
cdr3_nt: TGTGCCAGCAGTCCACCCAGGTCCTTCGAGCAGTACTTC
cdr3_aa: CASSPPRSFEQYF

j_call: TRBJ2-5
v_call: TRBV7-9
clone_size: .
d_call: .
cdr3_nt: TGTGCCAGCAGCGCTTGGCGTACCCAAGAGACCCAGTACTTC
cdr3_aa: CASSAWRTQETQYF

j_call: TRBJ2-1
v_call: TRBV7-2
clone_size: .
d_call: .
cdr3_nt: TGTGCCACCGGACTGGGGCATGAGCAGTTCTTC
cdr3_aa: CATGLGHEQFF

j_call: TRBJ2-3
v_call: TRBV5-1
clone_size: .
d_call: TRBD2
cdr3_nt: TGCGCCAGCAGCTTGGAAACTAGCGGCACAGATACGCAGTATTTT
cdr3_aa: CASSLETSGTDTQYF

j_call: TRBJ2-5
v_call: TRBV20-1
clone_size: .
d_call: TRBD2
cdr3_nt: TGCAGTGCTATACCTAGCGGGCAGACCCAGTACTTC
cdr3_aa: CSAIPSGQTQYF

j_call: TRBJ2-1
v_call: TRBV9
clone_size: few
d_call: TRBD2
cdr3_nt: TGTGCCAGCAGCGTCGGGACGGGAGGGGCCAATGAGCAGTTCTTC
cdr3_aa: CASSVGTGGANEQFF

j_call: TRBJ1-4
v_call: TRBV29-1
clone_size: .
d_call: .
cdr3_nt: TGCAGCGCCGCCCGGGGAACGGTGGGTGAAAAACTGTTTTTT
cdr3_aa: CSAARGTVGEKLFF

j_call: TRBJ2-7
v_call: TRBV20-1
clone_size: .
d_call: .
cdr3_nt: TGCAGTGCTAGGGGCTTCCCCGAGCAGTACTTC
cdr3_aa: CSARGFPEQYF

j_call: TRBJ2-1
v_call: TRBV20-1
clone_size: few
d_call: .
cdr3_nt: TGCAGTGCCAATCTGGGGGGCCTCTTGAATGAGCAGTTCTTC
cdr3_aa: CSANLGGLLNEQFF

j_call: TRBJ2-1
v_call: TRBV5-5
clone_size: .
d_call: TRBD2
cdr3_nt: TGTGCCAGCAGTGTGGCGGGAGTAGCGGGGGGGGATGAGCAGTTCTTC
cdr3_aa: CASSVAGVAGGDEQFF

j_call: TRBJ2-5
v_call: TRBV10-3
clone_size: many
d_call: .
cdr3_nt: TGTGCCATCAGTGAGTCCTTAACAGAGACCCAGTACTTC
cdr3_aa: CAISESLTETQYF

j_call: TRBJ1-5
v_call: TRBV6-5
clone_size: .
d_call: .
cdr3_nt: TGTGCCAGCAGTACCTCCTCGACAGGTGGGAATCAGCCCCAGCATTTT
cdr3_aa: CASSTSSTGGNQPQHF

j_call: TRBJ2-3
v_call: TRBV20-1
clone_size: once
d_call: TRBD2
cdr3_nt: TGCAGTGCCTACGTAGCGGGAGGGACCCGTGTTGTTGCAGATACGCAGTATTTT
cdr3_aa: CSAYVAGGTRVVADTQYF

j_call: TRBJ1-2
v_call: TRBV4-2
clone_size: many
d_call: TRBD1
cdr3_nt: TGTGCCAGCAGCCAAGGCTCGGTCCGGGACAGGACCAACTATGGCTACACCTTC
cdr3_aa: CASSQGSVRDRTNYGYTF

j_call: TRBJ2-1
v_call: TRBV7-2
clone_size: .
d_call: TRBD2
cdr3_nt: TGTGCCAGCAGCGATCCGGGACTAGCGGGAGGAAATGAGCAGTTCTTC
cdr3_aa: CASSDPGLAGGNEQFF

j_call: TRBJ1-5
v_call: TRBV20-1
clone_size: .
d_call: TRBD1
cdr3_nt: TGCAGTGCCAGGACAGGGAGGAATCAGCCCCAGCATTTT
cdr3_aa: CSARTGRNQPQHF

j_call: TRBJ1-2
v_call: TRBV20-1
clone_size: .
d_call: .
cdr3_nt: TGCAGTGCTAGTAAGGGTTTGGATGGCTACACCTTC
cdr3_aa: CSASKGLDGYTF

j_call: TRBJ2-5
v_call: TRBV15
clone_size: once
d_call: .
cdr3_nt: TGTGCCACCAGCAGAGATGTTGGGGGAATAGAGACCCAGTACTTC
cdr3_aa: CATSRDVGGIETQYF

j_call: TRBJ2-7
v_call: TRBV5-5
clone_size: .
d_call: .
cdr3_nt: TGTGCCAGCAGTCATCGGGGGCTGTACAATGAGCAGTACTTC
cdr3_aa: CASSHRGLYNEQYF

j_call: TRBJ2-7
v_call: TRBV7-2
clone_size: .
d_call: .
cdr3_nt: TGTGCCAGCAGCTTAGGTGGGTTCGGGTACGAGCAGTACTTC
cdr3_aa: CASSLGGFGYEQYF

j_call: TRBJ2-7
v_call: TRBV5-1
clone_size: .
d_call: .
cdr3_nt: TGCGCCAGCAGCTTCGCGGAGCAGGGACCGCGGTACTTC
cdr3_aa: CASSFAEQGPRYF

j_call: TRBJ1-2
v_call: TRBV6-1
clone_size: few
d_call: .
cdr3_nt: TGTGCCAGCACTGGGCTAAACTATGGCTACACCTTC
cdr3_aa: CASTGLNYGYTF

j_call: TRBJ1-6
v_call: TRBV7-2
clone_size: few
d_call: .
cdr3_nt: TGTGCCAGCAGCTTCCCTGGGTACAGGAGGAATTCTCCCCTCCACTTT
cdr3_aa: CASSFPGYRRNSPLHF

j_call: TRBJ2-1
v_call: TRBV6-5
clone_size: .
d_call: .
cdr3_nt: TGTGCCAGCAGTCAGCTCGGACGTGAGCAGTTCTTC
cdr3_aa: CASSQLGREQFF

j_call: TRBJ1-1
v_call: TRBV12-3/TRBV12-4
clone_size: .
d_call: TRBD1
cdr3_nt: TGTGCCAGCAGTTTCCGACAGGGGACGAACACTGAAGCTTTCTTT
cdr3_aa: CASSFRQGTNTEAFF

j_call: TRBJ1-1
v_call: TRBV20-1
clone_size: .
d_call: .
cdr3_nt: TGCAGTGCTAGGGTCGCAGGTCACACTGAAGCTTTCTTT
cdr3_aa: CSARVAGHTEAFF

j_call: TRBJ2-5
v_call: TRBV7-6
clone_size: .
d_call: .
cdr3_nt: TGTGCCAGCAGCTTAAGGGGAGCGGAGACCCAGTACTTC
cdr3_aa: CASSLRGAETQYF

j_call: TRBJ1-2
v_call: TRBV29-1
clone_size: .
d_call: .
cdr3_nt: TGCAGCGTACGAGGACCCGGAGGTGGCTACACCTTC
cdr3_aa: CSVRGPGGGYTF

j_call: TRBJ2-3
v_call: TRBV6-2/TRBV6-3
clone_size: many
d_call: TRBD2
cdr3_nt: TGTGCCAGCAGTCGACGACTAGCGGGAGGCGATACGCAGTATTTT
cdr3_aa: CASSRRLAGGDTQYF

j_call: TRBJ2-1
v_call: TRBV5-6
clone_size: .
d_call: .
cdr3_nt: TGTGCCAGCAGCTTGACGGGGAACGCCTACAATGAGCAGTTCTTC
cdr3_aa: CASSLTGNAYNEQFF

j_call: TRBJ1-2
v_call: TRBV12-3/TRBV12-4
clone_size: .
d_call: .
cdr3_nt: TGTGCCAGCAGTAGGGTTCCCTGGGGCTACACCTTC
cdr3_aa: CASSRVPWGYTF

j_call: TRBJ1-5
v_call: TRBV3-1
clone_size: few
d_call: .
cdr3_nt: TGTGCCAGCAGCCTAGGGCGTAGCAATCAGCCCCAGCATTTT
cdr3_aa: CASSLGRSNQPQHF

j_call: TRBJ1-4
v_call: TRBV20-1
clone_size: .
d_call: TRBD1
cdr3_nt: TGCAGTGCTAGAGTAGCCGGGACAGGGGATGAAAAACTGTTTTTT
cdr3_aa: CSARVAGTGDEKLFF

j_call: TRBJ2-1
v_call: TRBV7-2
clone_size: few
d_call: TRBD2
cdr3_nt: TGTGCCAGCAGCTCCTTACTAGCGGGAGTGATTCCCTTATACAATGAGCAGTTCTTC
cdr3_aa: CASSSLLAGVIPLYNEQFF